This T cell receptor (beta chain) originates from a study of cytomegalovirus exposure and HLA in healthy donors. The donors gave bone marrow, and they were healthy. The sample holds one count of this clone. The PCR employed 60 Vbeta primers together with 13 Jbeta primers. Libraries were prepared by immunoSEQ multiplex PCR; TCRdb keeps only in-frame clonotypes and omits some of them. The sample contains around 170,000 clones, about 80% of which appear only once. The TCR was taken from a woman in her twenties or thirties in good health and CMV-seronegative. The sample taken for sequencing was PBMCs.

Here the CDR3 DNA reads TGTGCCAGCAGTGAACGAGGGTCTGGAAACACCATATATTTT. Translation: CASSERGSGNTIYF. The chain uses TRBV6-1 and TRBJ1-3; unclear D gene. The CDR3 runs to 14 residues. With 2 bases removed from V and 1 base from J, the gap between germline ends came to 6 bases. Germline CDR1 reads MNHNS; CDR2 reads SASEGT.